A selection of T cell receptor beta chains follows, all from one sample in a study of blood T cell repertoires in COVID-19. The assay was immunoSEQ multiplex PCR, and TCRdb's table has in-frame clones only and misses some. The sample lists 200,000 to 300,000 clones; 80% to 85% were seen once. Source material: peripheral blood. The origin of the receptors is a man in his sixties with acute or convalescent COVID-19. CDR3s include the opening cysteine and the closing phenylalanine or tryptophan. Fields, in order: J gene, clone size, V gene, CDR3 protein. The size entry is marked missing in some rows and otherwise reads once, few, many or a size class.

J: TRBJ1-2
size: NA
V: TRBV4-1
CDR3: CASSQDWGPVFYGYTF

J: TRBJ2-5
size: NA
V: TRBV18
CDR3: CASSVTSGQETQYF

J: TRBJ1-4
size: NA
V: TRBV7-3
CDR3: CASSLTAGGKLFF

J: TRBJ2-5
size: NA
V: TRBV5-1
CDR3: CASSFAEGETQYF

J: TRBJ2-3
size: NA
V: TRBV29-1
CDR3: CSVEGTRADTQYF

J: TRBJ2-4
size: NA
V: TRBV19
CDR3: CASRSQEREDIQYF

J: TRBJ2-5
size: NA
V: TRBV14
CDR3: CASSHRSSGQETQYF

J: TRBJ1-4
size: few
V: TRBV5-4
CDR3: CASSAERGDDEKLFF

J: TRBJ2-5
size: NA
V: TRBV10-2
CDR3: CASSETRETQYF

J: TRBJ2-5
size: once
V: TRBV5-4
CDR3: CASSLERGRQETQYF

J: TRBJ2-5
size: few
V: TRBV3-1/TRBV3-2
CDR3: CASSQAQGAFQETQYF

J: TRBJ2-1
size: NA
V: TRBV21-1
CDR3: CASSKVRRSSGSSYNEQFF

J: TRBJ2-5
size: NA
V: TRBV25-1
CDR3: CASSADRGRETQYF

J: TRBJ2-4
size: once
V: TRBV24-1
CDR3: CATSDFGQGNIQYF

J: TRBJ2-7
size: NA
V: TRBV7-2
CDR3: CASSLAGGSRGEQYF

J: TRBJ1-3
size: NA
V: TRBV18
CDR3: CASSPDLPSSGNTIYF

J: TRBJ1-1
size: NA
V: TRBV6-5
CDR3: CASRLEGGGTEAFF

J: TRBJ2-1
size: NA
V: TRBV15
CDR3: CATSSLGIYNEQFF

J: TRBJ1-1
size: NA
V: TRBV19
CDR3: CASSPRQGNTEAFF

J: TRBJ2-5
size: NA
V: TRBV6-5
CDR3: CATGGGEETQYF

J: TRBJ1-4
size: NA
V: TRBV2
CDR3: CASNPDRGGEKLFF

J: TRBJ2-5
size: NA
V: TRBV20-1
CDR3: CSWAHQETQYF

J: TRBJ2-3
size: NA
V: TRBV9
CDR3: CASSVLGQSRDTQYF

J: TRBJ2-2
size: NA
V: TRBV10-2
CDR3: CASRPSGDTGELFF

J: TRBJ1-4
size: once
V: TRBV18
CDR3: CASSRTGPTNEKLFF

J: TRBJ1-1
size: NA
V: TRBV18
CDR3: CASSPIDRTNTEAFF

J: TRBJ2-7
size: once
V: TRBV10-3
CDR3: CAISDMRTGGTYEQYF

J: TRBJ1-4
size: NA
V: TRBV28
CDR3: CASSEQGVDEKLFF

J: TRBJ1-3
size: few
V: TRBV7-8
CDR3: CASSTRDRGRRNTIYF

J: TRBJ2-5
size: NA
V: TRBV14
CDR3: CASRTGWEALQETQYF

J: TRBJ2-1
size: NA
V: TRBV25-1
CDR3: CASSELSGGLWSYNEQFF

J: TRBJ2-5
size: few
V: TRBV6-9
CDR3: CASSYSDSLHSETQYF

J: TRBJ1-1
size: NA
V: TRBV3-1/TRBV3-2
CDR3: CASSQHGRGNTEAFF

J: TRBJ2-5
size: NA
V: TRBV19
CDR3: CASRKAGLAQRGGETQYF

J: TRBJ1-2
size: NA
V: TRBV25-1
CDR3: CASSEFSGVSYGYTF

J: TRBJ2-7
size: few
V: TRBV6-2/TRBV6-3
CDR3: CASSYLSGVGEQYF

J: TRBJ2-1
size: NA
V: TRBV7-8
CDR3: CASSPSRWGGKGNEQFF

J: TRBJ1-1
size: NA
V: TRBV29-1
CDR3: CSVAGPSLNTEAFF

J: TRBJ2-7
size: NA
V: TRBV12-3/TRBV12-4
CDR3: CASRPGHYEQYF

J: TRBJ2-3
size: NA
V: TRBV7-2
CDR3: CASSPKTSGYTDTQYF

J: TRBJ1-5
size: NA
V: TRBV6-6
CDR3: CASSYPEDRGNQPQHF

J: TRBJ1-4
size: NA
V: TRBV28
CDR3: CASSSGGSPFREEKLFF

J: TRBJ2-7
size: NA
V: TRBV5-1
CDR3: CASSLTSGSGQYF

J: TRBJ1-2
size: NA
V: TRBV6-5
CDR3: CASSYSGDSRNYGYTF

J: TRBJ1-5
size: few
V: TRBV4-1
CDR3: CASSQVPGGGNQPQHF

J: TRBJ2-5
size: NA
V: TRBV6-5
CDR3: CASSFSRQETQYF

J: TRBJ1-1
size: NA
V: TRBV2
CDR3: CASSEQVGAEAFF

J: TRBJ1-2
size: few
V: TRBV5-4
CDR3: CASSLETGYYGYTF

J: TRBJ2-7
size: NA
V: TRBV28
CDR3: CASSPPRGRQYF

J: TRBJ1-1
size: NA
V: TRBV27
CDR3: CASSSTGTTEAFF